This T cell receptor beta chain is drawn from a study of shared clonotypes between healthy human individuals. About the study: Donors had three CD4 naive, three CD4 memory, two CD8 naive and one CD8 memory plate apiece. Study-level findings and limits: Naive subsets typically showed greater estimated richness than memory subsets. A small donor pool kept down the genetic and exposure-history diversity that was represented.

Adult Caucasians living in Nashville, Tennessee made up all of the donors. The data were produced by immunoSEQ multiplex PCR, yet TCRdb's version contains in-frame clones alone and is incomplete. This table holds about 980,000 clones, roughly 72% found once. This clone was counted a single time. The antigen remains unidentified. Germline CDR1 is SGHRS and CDR2 is YFSETQ. This CDR3 spans 15 amino acids. V was clipped by 6 bases and J by 0 bases, with 12 bases between them. The V and J genes are TRBV5-1 and TRBJ2-2; possibly TRBD2 for D (6 bases). This sequence originates from a man aged 18 to 30 in good health. Sequenced input: memory CD4+ T cells sorted from blood. The subset: CD45RA-negative fraction. CDR3 nucleotides: TGCGCCAGCAAAGCCGGGACTTCGAACACCGGGGAGCTGTTTTTT. Translated: CASKAGTSNTGELFF.